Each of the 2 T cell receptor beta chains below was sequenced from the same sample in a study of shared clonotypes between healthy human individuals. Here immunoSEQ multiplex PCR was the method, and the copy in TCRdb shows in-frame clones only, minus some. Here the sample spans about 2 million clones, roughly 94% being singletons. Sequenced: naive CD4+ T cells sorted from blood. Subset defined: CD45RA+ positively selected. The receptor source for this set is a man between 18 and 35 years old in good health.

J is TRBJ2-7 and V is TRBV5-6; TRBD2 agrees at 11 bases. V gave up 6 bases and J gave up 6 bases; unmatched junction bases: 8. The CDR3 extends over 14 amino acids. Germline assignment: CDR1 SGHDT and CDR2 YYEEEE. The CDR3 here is CASTVLAGGGEQYF. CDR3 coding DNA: TGTGCCAGCACCGTCCTAGCGGGGGGAGGCGAGCAGTACTTC.

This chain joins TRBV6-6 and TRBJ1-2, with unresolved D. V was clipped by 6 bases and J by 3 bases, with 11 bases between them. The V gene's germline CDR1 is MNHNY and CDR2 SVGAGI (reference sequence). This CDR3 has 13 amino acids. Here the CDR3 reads CASSPRVDYGYTF. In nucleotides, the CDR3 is TGTGCCAGCAGCCCGCGGGTCGACTATGGCTACACCTTC.